These 27 T cell receptor beta chains share one sample of origin, sequenced in a study of blood T cell repertoires in COVID-19. TCRdb's table, derived via immunoSEQ multiplex PCR, lists solely in-frame clones and lacks some. Of about 100,000 clones listed, 87% were seen once; the top ten hold about 20%. The specimen was peripheral blood. The receptors originated from a human donor in a cohort sampled during active COVID-19.

The chain couples TRBV5-1 to TRBJ1-1, with TRBD1 matching over 7 bases. Germline V gene data show CDR1 as SGHRS and CDR2 as YFSETQ. CDR3 size: 14 residues. V shed 3 bases, J shed 5 bases, and the junction held 7 bases outside the gene matches. For the CDR3, the DNA is TGCGCCAGCAGCTCCAGGGGGACGGGGACTGAAGCTTTCTTT. Protein sequence: CASSSRGTGTEAFF.

The CDR3 protein is CASSSAATYEQYF. Here the CDR3 DNA reads TGTGCCAGCAGCTCGGCGGCCACGTATGAGCAGTACTTC. V gene TRBV7-6 combines with J gene TRBJ2-7, with D unclear. Germline V gene lookup returns CDR1 SGHVS and CDR2 FNYEAQ. Trimming pared 4 bases from V and 7 bases from J, leaving 14 bases between. CDR3 length equals 13 residues. Full variable domain (missing parts from reference TRBV7-6 and TRBJ2-7): GAGVSQSPRYKVTKRGQDVALRCDPISGHVSLYWYRQALGQGPEFLTYFNYEAQQDKSGLPNDRFSAERPEGSISTLTIQRTEQRDSAMYRCASSSAATYEQYFGPGTRLTVT.

The chain employs TRBV15 and TRBJ1-3, with D uncertain. Germline V gene lookup returns CDR1 LNHNV and CDR2 YYDKDF (reference sequence). This CDR3 spans 16 amino acids. V was trimmed by 0 bases and J by 1 base, leaving 10 bases between them. The CDR3, as DNA: TGTGCCACCAGCAGAGATACGACAAGGTCTGGAAACACCATATATTTT. Translation: CATSRDTTRSGNTIYF.

Here the CDR3 DNA reads TGTGCCAGCAGCTTGACAGGGACTAGGTACAATGAGCAGTTCTTC. This codes for CASSLTGTRYNEQFF. The chain uses TRBV7-2 and TRBJ2-1; D possibly corresponds to TRBD2 (8 bases). Trimming cost V 3 bases and J 4 bases, with 13 bases left between them. The CDR3 runs to 15 residues. Germline-derived CDR1 and CDR2 are SGHTA and FQGNSA.

The rearrangement links TRBV7-2 to TRBJ1-5; D gene unclear. The CDR3 length is 15 residues. Germline V CDR1 and CDR2: SGHTA, FQGNSA. Trimming left V 3 bases short and J 4 bases short, with 13 bases between. CDR3 residues: CASSLSTSPNQPQHF. For the CDR3, the DNA is TGTGCCAGCAGCTTGTCGACATCCCCAAATCAGCCCCAGCATTTT.

The V gene is TRBV7-2, the J gene TRBJ2-7; 7 bases agree with TRBD1. CDR1 is SGHTA and CDR2 is FQGNSA in the germline V gene. The V segment lost 3 bases and the J segment 5 bases; nucleotides outside the gene matches: 10. CDR3 length: 15 residues. CDR3 loop: CASSLTGTPWHEQYF. Here the CDR3 DNA reads TGTGCCAGCAGCTTGACAGGGACCCCATGGCACGAGCAGTACTTC.

V and J are TRBV12-3 or TRBV12-4 and TRBJ1-1; no clear D. The CDR3 length is 13 residues. The V end lost 6 bases, the J end lost 1 base, and 9 bases lay between the germline ends. For the CDR3, the DNA is TGTGCCAGCAGCCCCCCCCAGAACACTGAAGCTTTCTTT. Translated, it gives CASSPPQNTEAFF.

The V and J genes are TRBV19 and TRBJ1-4; 8 positions match TRBD1. The CDR3 loop spans 14 amino acids. The J segment lost 5 bases and the V segment lost 5 bases, leaving 4 bases of the junction unmatched. CDR1 LNHDA and CDR2 SQIVND come from the germline V gene (reference sequence). The CDR3 spells CASSFGDRNEKLFF. CDR3 in DNA: TGTGCCAGTAGTTTTGGGGACAGGAATGAAAAACTGTTTTTT.

The V and J genes are TRBV28 and TRBJ2-1, with TRBD2 matching 11 bases. The CDR3 length is 16 residues. Trimming removed 2 bases from V and 0 bases from J; junction bases left unmatched: 0. The V gene's germline CDR1 is MDHEN and CDR2 SYDVKM. The CDR3 reads CASSLLAGGSYNEQFF. The CDR3 nucleotides read TGTGCCAGCAGTTTACTAGCGGGAGGCTCCTACAATGAGCAGTTCTTC.

This clone is a singleton in its sample. The V and J genes are TRBV6-1 and TRBJ2-3; D gene unclear. Germline V gene data show CDR1 as MNHNS and CDR2 as SASEGT. V dropped 1 base and J dropped 2 bases, with 7 bases sitting between them. The CDR3 extends over 14 amino acids. This CDR3 reads CASSEGLLTDTQYF. The CDR3 bases are TGTGCCAGCAGTGAAGGGCTGCTCACAGATACGCAGTATTTT.

The chain has TRBV6-1 and TRBJ1-2; the D gene is possibly TRBD1 (5 bases). The CDR3 extends over 15 amino acids. Trimming shortened V by 0 bases and J by 8 bases, and 16 bases separated the two germline ends. CDR1 MNHNS and CDR2 SASEGT come from the germline V gene. The CDR3: CASSEAPGRALGYTF. As DNA, the CDR3 is TGTGCCAGCAGTGAAGCCCCGGGCAGGGCATTGGGCTACACCTTC.

This clone was counted a few times. The chain employs TRBV5-1 and TRBJ1-1; D not certain. V dropped 4 bases and J dropped 4 bases, with 17 bases sitting between them. CDR1 SGHRS and CDR2 YFSETQ come from the germline V gene. The length of the CDR3 is 15 residues. CDR3 sequence reads: CASSGTQSGSTEAFF. The CDR3 nucleotides read TGCGCCAGCAGCGGAACGCAATCAGGTAGCACTGAAGCTTTCTTT.

The chain joins TRBV4-3 to TRBJ2-7; 10 bases match TRBD1. Germline loops: CDR1 LGHNA, CDR2 YSLEER. V was pared by 1 base and J by 1 base, with 7 bases of the junction left unmatched. The CDR3 has 17 amino acids. In DNA form, the CDR3 reads TGCGCCAGCAGCCAAGGACACCCGGGACAGGGGTCCTACGAGCAGTACTTC. Encoded protein: CASSQGHPGQGSYEQYF.

The chain joins TRBV6-1 to TRBJ1-6, with D unresolved. The germline V gene encodes CDR1 MNHNS and CDR2 SASEGT. The CDR3 consists of 14 residues. V lost 1 base and J lost 10, with 11 bases in between. Here the CDR3 DNA reads TGTGCCAGCAGTGAAGTTCCGAAACAATCACCCCTCCACTTT. Residues: CASSEVPKQSPLHF.

The rearrangement links TRBV13 to TRBJ2-4; 8 bases are a match to TRBD2. Trimming at V came to 5 bases and at J to 0 bases, leaving 6 bases not matched to a gene. Germline CDR1 reads PRHDT; CDR2 reads FYEKMQ (reference sequence). The CDR3 has 16 amino acids. The CDR3 loop is CASSKRAGVAKNIQYF. CDR3 bases: TGTGCCAGCAGCAAAAGAGCGGGAGTAGCCAAAAACATTCAGTACTTC. Looking up the rest from reference TRBV13 and TRBJ2-4 gives the full variable domain: AAGVIQSPRHLIKEKRETATLKCYPIPRHDTVYWYQQGPGQDPQFLISFYEKMQSDKGSIPDRFSAQQFSDYHSELNMSSLELGDSALYFCASSKRAGVAKNIQYFGAGTRLSVL.

The chain joins TRBV27 to TRBJ2-1; no firm D call. This CDR3 spans 12 amino acids. Trimming pared 3 bases from V and 8 bases from J, leaving 8 bases between. Looked up from germline, CDR1 is MNHEY and CDR2 is SMNVEV (reference sequence). The CDR3 reads CASSFFGDEQFF. Written as DNA, the CDR3 is TGTGCCAGCAGTTTTTTCGGTGATGAGCAGTTCTTC.

The gene calls are TRBV2 and TRBJ2-6; D might be TRBD1 (6 bases). Trimming shortened V by 7 bases and J by 0 bases, and 13 bases separated the two germline ends. Germline CDR1 and CDR2: SNHLY and FYNNEI. This CDR3 comprises 16 residues. The CDR3, as DNA: TGTGCCAGCACTCGTAGACAGGCCTCTGGGGCCAACGTCCTGACTTTC. Residues: CASTRRQASGANVLTF.

The chain carries TRBV5-6 and TRBJ2-3; possible D gene TRBD1, 6 bases. The CDR3 is 14 residues long. V lost 1 base to trimming and J lost 4 bases, with 10 bases between them. Germline V gives CDR1 SGHDT, CDR2 YYEEEE. CDR3 amino acids: CASSLFQGPDTQYF. CDR3 in DNA: TGTGCCAGCAGCTTGTTCCAGGGGCCAGATACGCAGTATTTT. The entire variable domain, with the rest obtained from reference TRBV5-6 and TRBJ2-3, is as follows: DAGVTQSPTHLIKTRGQQVTLRCSPKSGHDTVSWYQQALGQGPQFIFQYYEEEERQRGNFPDRFSGHQFPNYSSELNVNALLLGDSALYLCASSLFQGPDTQYFGPGTRLTVL.

The chain employs TRBV28 and TRBJ1-6; no firm D call. The CDR3 loop spans 19 amino acids. The V end lost 4 bases, the J end lost 5 bases, and 24 bases lay between the germline ends. The germline V gene encodes CDR1 MDHEN and CDR2 SYDVKM. In DNA form, the CDR3 reads TGTGCCAGCAGTTCCTATAGGTCACGCCTCCCAACAGATAATTCACCCCTCCACTTT. Translated, it gives CASSSYRSRLPTDNSPLHF.

This chain joins TRBV4-2 and TRBJ2-7; TRBD2 agrees at 14 bases. In germline, CDR1 is LGHNA, CDR2 YNFKEQ. The V gene end was trimmed by 0 bases and the J gene end by 3 bases; junction bases not matched to a gene: 13. The CDR3 has 20 amino acids. Here the CDR3 reads CASSQDWGLAGAPSDYEQYF. DNA for the CDR3: TGTGCCAGCAGCCAAGATTGGGGACTAGCGGGAGCCCCCTCCGACTACGAGCAGTACTTC.

The table lists this clone with a count of one. The chain uses TRBV6-5 and TRBJ2-3, with D possibly matching TRBD2 (6 bases). With 8 bases removed from V and 0 bases from J, the gap between germline ends came to 12 bases. Per germline, CDR1 MNHEY and CDR2 SVGAGI. The length of the CDR3 is 14 residues. DNA for the CDR3: TGTGCCAGCGGGGAGGTGGGGAGCACAGATACGCAGTATTTT. Translating gives CASGEVGSTDTQYF.

J is TRBJ2-5 and V is TRBV28, with 8 bases identical to TRBD1. The germline gives CDR1 MDHEN, CDR2 SYDVKM. The CDR3 is made up of 17 amino acids. V shed 2 bases and J 4 bases; nucleotides not matched to a gene: 12. The CDR3 spells CASSLIRQGAFAETQYF. The CDR3 DNA reads TGTGCCAGCAGTTTAATTCGTCAGGGGGCTTTTGCAGAGACCCAGTACTTC.

The chain carries TRBV27 and TRBJ2-1, with TRBD2 matching over 9 bases. Germline V lookup: CDR1 MNHEY, CDR2 SMNVEV (reference sequence). V was pared by 1 base and J by 0 bases, with 10 bases of the junction left unmatched. The CDR3 totals 19 residues. Here the CDR3 reads CASSLLAGGLFSSYNEQFF. In DNA form, the CDR3 reads TGTGCCAGCAGTTTATTGGCGGGAGGGCTCTTTAGCTCCTACAATGAGCAGTTCTTC.

The chain links TRBV10-3 to TRBJ1-5; D remains ambiguous. The CDR3 has 16 amino acids. Germline V gene data show CDR1 as ENHRY and CDR2 as SYGVKD. V was shortened by 1 base and J by 5 bases, with 15 bases between the two germline ends. CDR3 protein: CAISEFGQGSDQPQHF. CDR3 bases: TGTGCCATCAGTGAGTTTGGGCAAGGGAGCGATCAGCCCCAGCATTTT.

This rearrangement joins TRBV29-1 to TRBJ2-7, with D perhaps matching TRBD1 (6 bases). V lost 6 bases and J lost 7, with 22 bases in between. Per the germline V gene, CDR1 is SQVTM and CDR2 is ANQGSEA. The CDR3 covers 14 residues. The CDR3 DNA is TGCAGCGTGCAACAGGGTGGGGTGGTTAAAGAGCAGTACTTC. Residues: CSVQQGGVVKEQYF.

The chain combines TRBV9 with TRBJ2-7; 9 bases are a match to TRBD2. The CDR3 has 15 residues. V lost 0 bases and J lost 2; bases outside the gene matches: 3. Germline V gene lookup returns CDR1 SGDLS and CDR2 YYNGEE. This CDR3 is CASSVGGTSTYEQYF. CDR3 sequence (DNA): TGTGCCAGCAGCGTAGGTGGGACTAGCACCTACGAGCAGTACTTC.

This rearrangement joins TRBV9 to TRBJ1-2; TRBD1 might be the D (6 bases). This CDR3 is built from 15 residues. The ends were cut back, 0 bases at V and 8 bases at J, with 17 bases in the middle. Per germline, CDR1 SGDLS and CDR2 YYNGEE. CDR3 DNA sequence: TGTGCCAGCAGCGTAGCGGCAGGGGATGCGTGGGGCTACACCTTC. Protein sequence: CASSVAAGDAWGYTF. Full variable domain (remainder filled in from reference TRBV9 and TRBJ1-2): DSGVTQTPKHLITATGQRVTLRCSPRSGDLSVYWYQQSLDQGLQFLIQYYNGEERAKGNILERFSAQQFPDLHSELNLSSLELGDSALYFCASSVAAGDAWGYTFGSGTRLTVV.